The 22 T cell receptor beta chains listed next were all sequenced from one sample in a study of cytomegalovirus exposure and HLA in healthy donors. Researchers ran the PCR with 60 Vbeta and 13 Jbeta primers. Clones were read by immunoSEQ multiplex PCR, and TCRdb kept only the in-frame ones, dropping some. The repertoire holds 80,000 to 95,000 clones, with roughly two thirds as singletons. Sequenced sample: PBMCs. The receptors shown here come from a human donor in good health.

The CDR3: CASSPGHFWGTEAFF. For the CDR3, the DNA is TGTGCCAGCAGCCCGGGACATTTCTGGGGGACTGAAGCTTTCTTT. The chain uses TRBV5-6 and TRBJ1-1, with D possibly being TRBD1 (6 bases). The CDR3 sequence is 15 residues long. V was cut by 4 bases and J by 5 bases, with 18 bases left in between. Germline CDR1 is SGHDT and CDR2 is YYEEEE.

CDR3 residues: CASSYSFGSGANVLTF. The DNA of the CDR3 is TGTGCCAGCAGTTACTCTTTCGGCTCTGGGGCCAACGTCCTGACTTTC. The V gene is TRBV6-6, the J gene TRBJ2-6; D not certain. V lost 0 bases to trimming and J lost 0 bases, with 6 bases between them. CDR1 and CDR2 (germline): MNHNY, SVGAGI (reference sequence). The CDR3 totals 16 residues.

This rearrangement joins TRBV5-1 to TRBJ1-1; perhaps TRBD1 as D (6 bases). Trimming shortened V by 4 bases and J by 4 bases, and 11 bases separated the two germline ends. CDR3 length equals 13 residues. Germline V gene lookup returns CDR1 SGHRS and CDR2 YFSETQ. CDR3 sequence reads: CASSRTGTTEAFF. CDR3 sequence (DNA): TGCGCCAGCAGCCGCACAGGGACCACTGAAGCTTTCTTT.

This sequence joins TRBV18 and TRBJ2-5; weak D call: TRBD1 (6 bases). The CDR3 covers 16 residues. V gave up 6 bases and J gave up 5 bases, with 22 bases separating them. Per the germline V gene, CDR1 is KGHSH and CDR2 is LQKENI. In DNA form, the CDR3 reads TGTGCCAGCTCCGATCAGATAGGGGGAGCAAAGGAGACCCAGTACTTC. This translates into CASSDQIGGAKETQYF.

This clone came up a few times. The chain couples TRBV10-3 to TRBJ1-1; D uncertain. The germline V and J ends were trimmed by 4 bases and 1 base, with 22 bases remaining between them. Germline CDR1 and CDR2: ENHRY and SYGVKD. The CDR3 is made up of 18 amino acids. DNA for the CDR3: TGTGCCATCAGTGGGGGAGGGTTCCGAACGGTTAAGAACACTGAAGCTTTCTTT. Amino acid sequence: CAISGGGFRTVKNTEAFF.

J is TRBJ1-4 and V is TRBV5-1; D uncertain. This CDR3 comprises 15 residues. Germline lookup yields CDR1 SGHRS and CDR2 YFSETQ. V was clipped by 4 bases and J by 5 bases, with 15 bases between them. Here the CDR3 DNA reads TGCGCCAGCAGCCGAGGCAACCCTCTAAATGAAAAACTGTTTTTT. It is translated as CASSRGNPLNEKLFF.

This clone has a handful of counts. This rearrangement joins TRBV5-4 to TRBJ2-3, with TRBD2 matching over 15 bases. Germline values: CDR1 SGHNT, CDR2 YYREEE (reference sequence). V lost 0 bases to trimming and J lost 4 bases; unmatched junction nucleotides: 6. This CDR3 is 18 amino acids long. This CDR3 reads CASSLAGLAGGRSDTQYF. CDR3 nucleotide sequence: TGTGCCAGCAGCTTGGCCGGACTAGCGGGGGGGCGGTCAGATACGCAGTATTTT.

The chain is built from TRBV10-3 and TRBJ2-3; 11 bases are a match to TRBD2. J was trimmed by 0 bases and V by 4 bases; bases with no gene match: 3. This CDR3 is built from 16 residues. Germline lookup yields CDR1 ENHRY and CDR2 SYGVKD. The CDR3, as DNA: TGTGCCATCAGTGGGACTAGCGGGTATAGCACAGATACGCAGTATTTT. Its protein product is CAISGTSGYSTDTQYF.

The V call is TRBV5-4, the J call TRBJ2-6, with 9 positions matching TRBD1. In germline, CDR1 is SGHNT, CDR2 YYREEE (reference sequence). The trim removed 3 bases at V and 4 bases at J, leaving 5 bases unmatched. This CDR3 contains 16 residues. CDR3 nucleotide sequence: TGTGCCAGCAGCTCCGGACAGGGGTCAGGGGCCAACGTCCTGACTTTC. This gives the protein CASSSGQGSGANVLTF.

This clone has only a few counts. The genes are TRBV10-3 and TRBJ1-2; D is unresolved. Germline CDR1 reads ENHRY; CDR2 reads SYGVKD. CDR3 size: 16 residues. Trimming cost V 6 bases and J 2 bases, with 19 bases left between them. In DNA form, the CDR3 reads TGTGCCATCAGCCCTTCTTTTGTCCGCGCAAACTATGGCTACACCTTC. Its translation: CAISPSFVRANYGYTF.

This clone occurred once. CDR3 in amino acids: CASSLVSRYNEQFF. The DNA of the CDR3 is TGTGCCAGCAGCTTAGTATCGCGCTACAATGAGCAGTTCTTC. The V gene is TRBV7-8, the J gene TRBJ2-1, with D unclear. Trimming took off 1 base at V and 3 bases at J, with 7 bases between the two ends. CDR3 length: 14 amino acids. Germline loops: CDR1 SGHVS, CDR2 FQNEAQ.

This sequence joins TRBV9 and TRBJ2-3, with TRBD2 identical over 8 bases. Looked up from germline, CDR1 is SGDLS and CDR2 is YYNGEE. Trimming cost V 1 base and J 2 bases; bases outside gene matches: 6. The CDR3 runs 16 residues. The CDR3 DNA sequence: TGTGCCAGCAGCGTAACAGTAGCGGGGACCACAGATACGCAGTATTTT. Translating it yields CASSVTVAGTTDTQYF. Combining the CDR3 with reference TRBV9 and TRBJ2-3 gives the whole variable domain DSGVTQTPKHLITATGQRVTLRCSPRSGDLSVYWYQQSLDQGLQFLIQYYNGEERAKGNILERFSAQQFPDLHSELNLSSLELGDSALYFCASSVTVAGTTDTQYFGPGTRLTVL.

This chain uses TRBV2 with TRBJ2-7; 10 nucleotides agree with TRBD1. V gave up 2 bases and J gave up 7 bases; unmatched junction bases: 11. Germline V gene lookup returns CDR1 SNHLY and CDR2 FYNNEI. The CDR3 loop spans 16 amino acids. This CDR3 is CASSELPGQGSGEQYF. The CDR3 DNA follows: TGTGCCAGCAGTGAATTGCCGGGACAGGGGTCGGGAGAGCAGTACTTC. The full variable domain, its missing parts supplied by reference TRBV2 and TRBJ2-7, is EPEVTQTPSHQVTQMGQEVILRCVPISNHLYFYWYRQILGQKVEFLVSFYNNEISEKSEIFDDQFSVERPDGSNFTLKIRSTKLEDSAMYFCASSELPGQGSGEQYFGPGTRLTVT.

The rearrangement links TRBV5-4 to TRBJ1-6; D may be TRBD1 (6 bases). The CDR3 totals 14 residues. Germline assignment: CDR1 SGHNT and CDR2 YYREEE (reference sequence). The V end was cut by 4 bases, the J end by 7 bases, with 12 bases between. CDR3 region: CASSLFGQNSPLHF. The CDR3 coding sequence is TGTGCCAGCAGCCTCTTTGGACAGAATTCACCCCTCCACTTT.

The CDR3 DNA sequence: TGTGCCAGCAGCCATCCCTGGACAGGGGGGCAGAACACTGAAGCTTTCTTT. It codes for CASSHPWTGGQNTEAFF. The gene calls are TRBV4-2 and TRBJ1-1, with 10 bases identical to TRBD1. The CDR3 is 17 residues long. The ends lost 3 bases at V and 1 base at J; junction bases unmatched: 8. Germline loops: CDR1 LGHNA, CDR2 YNFKEQ.

The chain joins TRBV2 to TRBJ1-1, with unresolved D. This CDR3 contains 12 residues. Germline CDR1 reads SNHLY; CDR2 reads FYNNEI. Trimming removed 8 bases from V and 0 bases from J, with 7 bases in between. This chain's CDR3 is CASAVMNTEAFF. The DNA for the CDR3 is TGTGCCAGCGCGGTAATGAACACTGAAGCTTTCTTT. Based on the CDR3 plus reference TRBV2 and TRBJ1-1, the full variable domain is EPEVTQTPSHQVTQMGQEVILRCVPISNHLYFYWYRQILGQKVEFLVSFYNNEISEKSEIFDDQFSVERPDGSNFTLKIRSTKLEDSAMYFCASAVMNTEAFFGQGTRLTVV.

V and J are TRBV6-6 and TRBJ1-4; possibly TRBD1 for D (6 bases). The ends were cut back, 6 bases at V and 7 bases at J, with 21 bases in the middle. CDR1 MNHNY and CDR2 SVGAGI come from the germline V gene (reference sequence). The CDR3 contains 16 residues. The CDR3 region has the DNA TGTGCCAGCAGCCGCAGGGGTCCCACTGCCGTTGAAAAACTGTTTTTT. Its translation is CASSRRGPTAVEKLFF.

This clone was seen a handful of times. The chain recombines TRBV6-1 with TRBJ1-6; 7 nucleotides agree with TRBD1. CDR1 and CDR2 (germline): MNHNS, SASEGT. With V trimmed by 1 base and J by 6 bases, 0 bases remained unmatched. This CDR3 region has 14 residues. CDR3 sequence: CASSEDRGNSPLHF. CDR3 nucleotides: TGTGCCAGCAGTGAAGACAGGGGTAATTCACCCCTCCACTTT.

This chain connects TRBV9 to TRBJ1-3; 10 bases match TRBD1. J lost 4 bases, V lost 4 bases, and 8 bases had no gene match. CDR1 is SGDLS and CDR2 is YYNGEE in the germline V gene. The CDR3 length is 16 residues. The CDR3 loop is CASSIRDRGIGNTIYF. CDR3 DNA: TGTGCCAGCAGCATCCGGGACAGGGGAATAGGAAACACCATATATTTT.

The gene calls are TRBV11-3 and TRBJ2-1; 7 nucleotides line up with TRBD1. The germline V gene has CDR1 SGHNT and CDR2 YENEEA. V gave up 0 bases and J gave up 5 bases; unmatched junction bases: 10. This CDR3 region has 17 residues. CDR3 loop: CASSLDAGTAGNNEQFF. In DNA, the CDR3 is TGTGCCAGCAGCTTAGATGCTGGGACAGCTGGAAACAATGAGCAGTTCTTC.

The chain has TRBV7-3 and TRBJ2-1; 10 positions agree with TRBD1. Germline CDR1 is SGHTA and CDR2 is FQGTGA. The CDR3 has 15 residues. V lost 2 bases and J lost 5; bases outside the gene matches: 3. CDR3 nucleotides: TGTGCCAGCAGCTTAGGACAGGGGGTCGACAATGAGCAGTTCTTC. It yields the protein CASSLGQGVDNEQFF.

The chain couples TRBV4-3 to TRBJ1-1, with a weak D call TRBD1 (6 bases). V was trimmed by 0 bases and J by 4 bases, leaving 9 bases between them. In germline, CDR1 is LGHNA, CDR2 YSLEER. CDR3 length: 14 residues. The CDR3 sequence is CASSQDPRGTEAFF. CDR3 DNA sequence: TGCGCCAGCAGCCAAGATCCCAGGGGCACTGAAGCTTTCTTT.